Below, 7 T cell receptor beta chains from the same sample are listed, as sequenced in a study of memory CD4+ T cells and cytomegalovirus serostatus. Single viable CD3+CD4+CD8-CD45RO+ cells were sorted as the memory CD4+ T cells. This table comes from immunoSEQ multiplex PCR, and its TCRdb copy is limited to in-frame clones, with some not included. The table records about 60,000 clones, around 85% of them present only once. The specimen sequenced was memory CD4+ T cells from blood. The source of these receptors is an adult in good health and CMV-seronegative.

CDR3 DNA: TGTGCCAGCAGCTCCGGGACTAGAGATGTTCAAGAGACCCAGTACTTC. Its protein is CASSSGTRDVQETQYF. The chain couples TRBV6-6 to TRBJ2-5, with 8 positions matching TRBD2. This CDR3 region has 16 residues. The germline V gene has CDR1 MNHNY and CDR2 SVGAGI (reference sequence). The trim removed 6 bases at V and 2 bases at J, leaving 11 bases unmatched.

The V and J genes are TRBV7-2 and TRBJ2-6, with TRBD1 identical over 7 bases. In germline, CDR1 is SGHTA, CDR2 FQGNSA. With 5 bases clipped from V and 2 bases from J, the junction kept 6 bases outside the gene matches. The CDR3 totals 16 residues. CDR3 amino acids: CASSPMTGTGANVLTF. The CDR3, as DNA: TGTGCCAGCAGCCCAATGACAGGGACTGGGGCCAACGTCCTGACTTTC.

The V call is TRBV5-6, the J call TRBJ2-5; D unresolved. From germline, CDR1 is SGHDT and CDR2 YYEEEE. Between the trimmed V and J ends, which lost 4 bases and 5 bases, there was a span of 21 bases. CDR3 length: 16 residues. The CDR3 sequence is CASSPASAQTLETQYF. The DNA of the CDR3 is TGTGCCAGCAGCCCCGCCAGCGCGCAAACGCTGGAGACCCAGTACTTC.

This clone occurred once. The chain joins TRBV2 to TRBJ1-1; D perhaps matches TRBD1 (6 bases). Germline CDR1 SNHLY, CDR2 FYNNEI. This CDR3 spans 12 amino acids. The ends were cut back, 6 bases at V and 10 bases at J, with 15 bases in the middle. The CDR3 region has the DNA TGTGCCAGCAGGGACGAGGGGACAAGAGCTTTCTTT. Amino acids: CASRDEGTRAFF.

The rearrangement uses TRBV2 and TRBJ2-1, with 7 bases matching TRBD1. The ends lost 9 bases at V and 4 bases at J; junction bases unmatched: 9. The V gene's germline CDR1 is SNHLY and CDR2 FYNNEI. This CDR3 has 14 residues. The CDR3 region has the DNA TGTGCCAGTGAGGGACAGAATTCATACAATGAGCAGTTCTTC. Its translation is CASEGQNSYNEQFF.

The chain is built from TRBV9 and TRBJ2-5; 11 bases agree with TRBD2. Germline CDR1 SGDLS, CDR2 YYNGEE. The length of the CDR3 is 15 residues. V dropped 3 bases and J dropped 0; count of bases not matched to a gene: 1. The CDR3 region has the DNA TGTGCCAGCAGCGAGACTAGCGGGAACCAAGAGACCCAGTACTTC. Encoded protein: CASSETSGNQETQYF.

The chain combines TRBV9 with TRBJ2-5; 12 positions match TRBD2. Germline V gene sequence: CDR1 SGDLS, CDR2 YYNGEE. J was trimmed by 4 bases and V by 3 bases; bases with no gene match: 1. This CDR3 is 14 amino acids long. Here the CDR3 reads CASSAGLAGETQYF. CDR3 nucleotide sequence: TGTGCCAGCAGCGCGGGACTAGCGGGAGAGACCCAGTACTTC.